Sequencing of this T cell receptor (beta chain) was carried out in a study of blood T cell repertoires in COVID-19. Overall study context: There were acute and convalescent COVID-19 samples, and they came from the United States, Italy and Spain. Sample material is recorded as cDNA or gDNA derived from T cells, B-cell-depleted T cells, or PBMCs.

In the original workflow: Reference gene primer amplification gave nucleated cell count estimates. Libraries were prepared by immunoSEQ multiplex PCR; TCRdb keeps only in-frame clonotypes and omits some of them. That table is the source of V, J and clone size, and D and trimming were worked out from the DNA. The sample yields approximately 100,000 clones, about nine tenths seen once. Input material: peripheral blood. This TCR was sampled from a woman over 75 in a cohort sampled during active COVID-19.

CDR3: CASSPVARVYNEQFF. The CDR3 region has the DNA TGTGCCAGCAGCCCGGTAGCGAGGGTTTACAATGAGCAGTTCTTC. This chain links TRBV3-1 (or the pseudogene TRBV3-2) with TRBJ2-1; D might be TRBD2 (5 bases). Between the trimmed V and J ends, which lost 4 bases and 4 bases, there was a span of 14 bases. The CDR3 is made up of 15 amino acids. Germline V gene lookup returns CDR1 LGHDT and CDR2 YNNKEL (reference sequence).